Listed here are 17 T cell receptor beta chains from one sample, sequenced in a study of OX40 agonist ivuxolimab in advanced cancers. Sequencing was performed with immunoSEQ multiplex PCR; in TCRdb, only in-frame clones are kept and a portion is missing. The data contain roughly 42,000 clones, about nine tenths of them singletons. This material consisted of CD4+ or CD8+ T cells sorted from blood, taken in a trial of the OX40 agonist ivuxolimab. The source of these receptors is an adult with an advanced solid tumor such as melanoma, head and neck, liver or kidney cancer.

This chain joins TRBV6-4 and TRBJ2-3; possibly TRBD1 for D (5 bases). Germline CDR1 MRHNA, CDR2 SNTAGT. With 2 bases removed from V and 7 bases from J, the gap between germline ends came to 16 bases. CDR3 size: 15 residues. DNA for the CDR3: TGTGCCAGCAGTGACACCTTCACAGGTCTCAATACGCAGTATTTT. Its protein is CASSDTFTGLNTQYF.

The V gene is TRBV19, the J gene TRBJ2-4, with 10 bases fitting TRBD1. Germline V lookup: CDR1 LNHDA, CDR2 SQIVND (reference sequence). This CDR3 is 16 amino acids long. The junction had 4 bases not matched to a gene; V was cut back by 1 base and J by 4 bases. The CDR3 sequence: CASSIAWTGGKNIQYF. Written as DNA, the CDR3 is TGTGCCAGTAGTATAGCGTGGACAGGGGGAAAAAACATTCAGTACTTC.

This clone was counted a single time. This chain links TRBV18 with TRBJ2-7; D gene ambiguous. In germline, CDR1 is KGHSH, CDR2 LQKENI. The V end lost 4 bases, the J end lost 3 bases, and 4 bases lay between the germline ends. This CDR3 spans 11 amino acids. DNA for the CDR3: TGTGCCAGCTCACAGGGCTACGAGCAGTACTTC. Its protein is CASSQGYEQYF. The full variable domain, rest sourced from reference TRBV18 and TRBJ2-7, is NAGVMQNPRHLVRRRGQEARLRCSPMKGHSHVYWYRQLPEEGLKFMVYLQKENIIDESGMPKERFSAEFPKEGPSILRIQQVVRGDSAAYFCASSQGYEQYFGPGTRLTVT.

This chain uses TRBV7-6 with TRBJ1-4; D may be TRBD1 (6 bases). Germline loops: CDR1 SGHVS, CDR2 FNYEAQ. This CDR3 is 18 amino acids long. V lost 0 bases, J lost 3 bases, and 17 bases lay in between. The CDR3 here is CASSLAELGAAANEKLFF. CDR3 sequence (DNA): TGTGCCAGCAGCTTAGCGGAACTGGGGGCCGCGGCTAATGAAAAACTGTTTTTT.

The rearrangement links TRBV19 to TRBJ2-7; D remains unclear. V was cut by 2 bases and J by 3 bases, with 14 bases left in between. The length of the CDR3 is 15 residues. Germline V gives CDR1 LNHDA, CDR2 SQIVND (reference sequence). The chain's CDR3 is CASSIIGRGFYEQYF. DNA of the CDR3: TGTGCCAGTAGTATAATCGGTCGCGGATTCTACGAGCAGTACTTC.

The chain joins TRBV25-1 to TRBJ1-2; no clear D gene. There are 11 residues in the CDR3. Germline assignment: CDR1 MGHDK and CDR2 SYGVNS. The germline V and J ends were trimmed by 3 bases and 4 bases, with 3 bases remaining between them. CDR3 nucleotide sequence: TGTGCCAGCAGTGATATCTATGGCTACACCTTC. This translates into CASSDIYGYTF.

The V gene is TRBV4-1, the J gene TRBJ2-3; 10 nucleotides agree with TRBD2. Germline V gene sequence: CDR1 MGHRA, CDR2 YSYEKL. There are 16 residues in the CDR3. Trimming removed 3 bases from V and 2 bases from J; junction bases left unmatched: 5. This CDR3 is CASSQASGGSTDTQYF. CDR3 in DNA: TGCGCCAGCAGCCAGGCTAGCGGGGGATCCACAGATACGCAGTATTTT.

The CDR3 region is CASSESEGGTEAFF. The CDR3 coding sequence is TGTGCCAGCAGTGAATCCGAAGGAGGGACTGAAGCTTTCTTT. This chain joins TRBV25-1 and TRBJ1-1; D is unresolved. Germline loops: CDR1 MGHDK, CDR2 SYGVNS. The V gene lost 1 base and the J gene lost 5 bases, with 11 bases spanning the gap. The CDR3 has 14 residues.

J is TRBJ2-1 and V is TRBV4-3; D ambiguous. This CDR3 region has 16 residues. The V gene's germline CDR1 is LGHNA and CDR2 YSLEER. V was cut by 3 bases and J by 0 bases, with 12 bases left in between. The CDR3 bases are TGCGCCAGCAGCCATGAGTGGTCGACCTCCTACAATGAGCAGTTCTTC. Its translation: CASSHEWSTSYNEQFF.

This chain connects TRBV5-1 to TRBJ2-7, with D possibly called TRBD1 or TRBD2 (5 bases each). The CDR3 runs to 14 residues. Germline lookup yields CDR1 SGHRS and CDR2 YFSETQ. The V and J ends lost 2 bases and 1 base respectively, with 10 bases between them. The CDR3 reads CASSFGWGSYEQYF. CDR3 bases: TGCGCCAGCAGCTTCGGGTGGGGGTCCTACGAGCAGTACTTC.

The rearrangement links TRBV19 to TRBJ1-6, with D possibly matching TRBD1 (6 bases). CDR1 LNHDA and CDR2 SQIVND come from the germline V gene (reference sequence). V lost 4 bases and J lost 0, with 10 bases in between. This CDR3 is 16 amino acids long. CDR3 bases: TGTGCCAGTAGTACAGGACAGCACTCCTATAATTCACCCCTCCACTTT. Its protein is CASSTGQHSYNSPLHF. The entire variable domain, with the rest obtained from reference TRBV19 and TRBJ1-6, is as follows: DGGITQSPKYLFRKEGQNVTLSCEQNLNHDAMYWYRQDPGQGLRLIYYSQIVNDFQKGDIAEGYSVSREKKESFPLTVTSAQKNPTAFYLCASSTGQHSYNSPLHFGNGTRLTVT.

The V gene is TRBV5-6, the J gene TRBJ2-1; 10 nucleotides agree with TRBD1. The CDR3 spans 16 residues. Germline assignment: CDR1 SGHDT and CDR2 YYEEEE. V lost 4 bases and J lost 2; bases outside the gene matches: 6. This CDR3 is CASSLMTGGAYNEQFF. CDR3 nucleotides: TGTGCCAGCAGCCTGATGACAGGGGGCGCCTACAATGAGCAGTTCTTC.

The chain is built from TRBV7-6 and TRBJ1-3; 7 bases line up with TRBD1. Germline V gene data show CDR1 as SGHVS and CDR2 as FNYEAQ. The CDR3 extends over 18 amino acids. V gave up 0 bases and J gave up 1 base; unmatched junction bases: 9. The CDR3 sequence is CASSLADPSTGSGNTIYF. CDR3 bases: TGTGCCAGCAGCTTAGCTGACCCCTCGACAGGGTCTGGAAACACCATATATTTT.

The V and J genes are TRBV21-1 and TRBJ2-7; the table assigns TRBD2, which was not confirmed against the DNA. TRBV21-1 is a listed pseudogene. CDR3 length equals 17 residues. This CDR3 reads CASSKVTGRLMTYEQYF. The CDR3 nucleotides are TGTGCCAGCAGCAAGGTTACCGGAAGACTTATGACCTACGAGCAGTACTTC.

The chain joins TRBV13 to TRBJ2-5; a weak D match, TRBD1 (5 bases). The CDR3 totals 14 residues. Germline assignment: CDR1 PRHDT and CDR2 FYEKMQ (reference sequence). Trimming removed 2 bases at V and 1 base at J, with 8 bases between. The CDR3 DNA follows: TGTGCCAGCAGCTTAAGGGGCCCCCAAGAGACCCAGTACTTC. As protein: CASSLRGPQETQYF.

For the CDR3, the DNA is TGTGCCAGCAGCTCAAGGGGTGGTCGCGGTGAAGCTTTCTTT. Its protein product is CASSSRGGRGEAFF. V usage is TRBV27 and J usage is TRBJ1-1; D possibly corresponds to TRBD1 (5 bases). CDR3 size: 14 residues. V was clipped by 6 bases and J by 7 bases, with 18 bases between them. From germline, CDR1 is MNHEY and CDR2 SMNVEV (reference sequence).

The rearrangement joins TRBV7-2 to TRBJ2-7; tentatively, D is TRBD1 (5 bases). The CDR3 loop spans 16 amino acids. V was pared by 3 bases and J by 0 bases, with 15 bases between. Germline CDR1 is SGHTA and CDR2 is FQGNSA. The CDR3 DNA follows: TGTGCCAGCAGCTTGAGTTTACAGGAAAGCTCCTACGAGCAGTACTTC. Translation: CASSLSLQESSYEQYF.